The source of this T cell receptor beta chain is a study of regulatory T cells in long-lasting Graves disease. The wider study: To qualify as persistent, Graves' disease required over 5 years of antithyroid drugs with positive TSH receptor antibodies.

As for time point: persistent/refractory GD, antithyroid drugs over 5 years with positive TRAb. RNA from PBMCs was the source of the TCR library. An endocrinology department in Xi'an, China, recruited the patients. The CDR3 totals 16 residues. CDR1 MDHEN and CDR2 SYDVKM come from the germline V gene. J lost 6 bases, V lost 6 bases, and 15 bases had no gene match. Investigators prepared the TCR beta libraries by applying iRepertoire HTBI primers and Arm-PCR of CDR3 regions. In the authors' workflow: Identified across the samples were 60 to 70 TRBV segments and over 11 TRBJ segments. Via MiXCR, TCRdb re-called the multiplex PCR reads, giving one row per CDR3 protein. In this record, the V and J calls reflect TCRdb's handling and not the investigators' own analysis. This repertoire shows 700,000 or so distinct CDR3 sequences, around 30% found once; its top ten account for around 42%.

The sequenced sample was peripheral blood mononuclear cells (PBMCs), obtained when the disease was refractory, from a patient treated with antithyroid drugs. This receptor was identified in a female donor with Graves disease. The chain carries TRBV28 and TRBJ2-7; TRBD2 matches at 9 bases. DNA for the CDR3: TGTGCCAGCAGCCCCTGGGGCGGGAGGGCCACGGGCGAGCAGTACTTC. Translated: CASSPWGGRATGEQYF.